These 9 T cell receptor beta chains originate from one sample sequenced in a study of control samples from healthy donors and cancer patients (dated by TCRdb to the early 2020s). The library was made by the immunoSEQ multiplex PCR assay. This immuneACCESS table, as held by TCRdb, lists in-frame sequences with V and J called but not all clones. Of the missing ones, under half trace to an unresolved V gene in checked studies; the others have no known cause. Present in this sample are tens of thousands of clones, around 90% of which were seen just once. The top ten hold 9% to 10% of the sample. The sample was PBMCs. The origin of the receptors is a woman aged 45-65 years with colorectal cancer.

J is TRBJ2-2 and V is TRBV6-5; the D gene is possibly TRBD1 (6 bases). Germline V gene data show CDR1 as MNHEY and CDR2 as SVGAGI. V lost 6 bases, J lost 1 base, and 12 bases lay in between. The CDR3 consists of 15 residues. The CDR3 here is CASRNGQKNTGELFF. The DNA for the CDR3 is TGTGCCAGCAGAAACGGACAGAAGAACACCGGGGAGCTGTTTTTT.

This rearrangement joins TRBV2 to TRBJ2-7; D may be TRBD1 (5 bases). Germline CDR1 is SNHLY and CDR2 is FYNNEI. There are 13 residues in the CDR3. The V gene lost 7 bases and the J gene lost 0 bases, with 10 bases spanning the gap. CDR3 sequence reads: CASNPDISYEQYV. CDR3 DNA sequence: TGTGCCAGCAACCCGGACATCTCCTACGAGCAGTACGTC.

This sequence joins TRBV30 and TRBJ1-1, with a weak D call TRBD1 (5 bases). There are 14 residues in the CDR3. The V end was cut by 0 bases, the J end by 5 bases, with 13 bases between. CDR1 GTSNPN and CDR2 SVGIG come from the germline V gene (reference sequence). CDR3 in DNA: TGTGCCTGGAGTGTAGGGGCCCCGAGGACTGAAGCTTTCTTT. As protein: CAWSVGAPRTEAFF.

The chain carries TRBV2 and TRBJ2-7; D unclear. From germline, CDR1 is SNHLY and CDR2 FYNNEI. The V end was cut by 5 bases, the J end by 4 bases, with 6 bases between. The CDR3 sequence is 11 residues long. The DNA for the CDR3 is TGTGCCAGCAGTCCGGCGTACGAGCAGTACGTC. It encodes CASSPAYEQYV.

J is TRBJ2-1 and V is TRBV7-2; D is possibly TRBD2 (6 bases). The V end lost 5 bases, the J end lost 4 bases, and 15 bases lay between the germline ends. The CDR3 length is 15 residues. Germline CDR1 is SGHTA and CDR2 is FQGNSA. The CDR3 sequence: CASSPASARYNEQFF. CDR3 in DNA: TGTGCCAGCAGCCCTGCTAGCGCCCGATACAATGAGCAGTTCTTC.

The chain joins TRBV7-2 to TRBJ1-2; D may be TRBD1 (5 bases). The V gene lost 0 bases and the J gene lost 0 bases, with 8 bases spanning the gap. CDR3 length equals 15 residues. Germline-derived CDR1 and CDR2 are SGHTA and FQGNSA. DNA for the CDR3: TGTGCCAGCAGCTTAGCCCGGGGCGCTAACTATGGCTACACCTTC. It encodes CASSLARGANYGYTF.

The DNA for the CDR3 is TGCGCCAGCTCCCCGGGACAAGCGAACACCGGGGAGCTGTTTTTT. Translated: CASSPGQANTGELFF. J is TRBJ2-2 and V is TRBV5-1; a possible D gene is TRBD1 (6 bases). Trimming cost V 7 bases and J 0 bases, with 13 bases left between them. The CDR3 consists of 15 residues. Germline V CDR1 and CDR2: SGHRS, YFSETQ.

The chain uses TRBV29-1 and TRBJ2-5, with D tentatively TRBD2 (6 bases). The CDR3 has 13 amino acids. Germline lookup yields CDR1 SQVTM and CDR2 ANQGSEA. The germline V and J ends were trimmed by 7 bases and 9 bases, with 21 bases remaining between them. CDR3 sequence (DNA): TGCAGCGCGGGTGGACCGGACTACGGTCCCCAGTACTTC. It codes for CSAGGPDYGPQYF.

The chain joins TRBV6-5 to TRBJ1-3; D is uncertain. The CDR3 length is 13 residues. Germline V gives CDR1 MNHEY, CDR2 SVGAGI. The CDR3 DNA reads as TGTGGAGCACGGGTGCACTCTGGAAACACCATATATTTT. Translated, it gives CGARVHSGNTIYF.